The source of this T cell receptor beta chain is a study of blood T cell repertoires in COVID-19. On the study more broadly: Spain, Italy and the United States supplied samples that represented acute and convalescent COVID-19. Nucleic acid was either cDNA or gDNA, and it came from T cells, B-cell-depleted T cells, or PBMCs.

Comments on this clone: Other DNA sequences in this sample translate to the same CDR3.

The authors' processing: Amplified reference gene primers provided the basis for estimating nucleated cell counts. The data were produced by immunoSEQ multiplex PCR, yet TCRdb's version contains in-frame clones alone and is incomplete. That table supplies the V and J calls and clone size; D and trimming were determined from the DNA. The sample carries about 200,000 clones, around four fifths recorded once. Enrollees, roughly 18 to 95 years old, lived in 24 US areas. This sequence originates from a middle-aged man who had recovered from COVID-19. Sample: PBMCs or T cells enriched from blood (not recorded which).

CDR3: CASSLGLAAETQYF. The CDR3 bases are TGCGCCAGCAGCTTAGGACTAGCAGCAGAGACCCAGTACTTC. The rearrangement joins TRBV5-1 to TRBJ2-5; 8 positions agree with TRBD2. The CDR3 spans 14 residues. The V gene end was trimmed by 2 bases and the J gene end by 4 bases; junction bases not matched to a gene: 4. Germline lookup yields CDR1 SGHRS and CDR2 YFSETQ.